This T cell receptor beta chain stems from a study of blood T cell repertoires in COVID-19. Overall study: Either two negative PCRs, clearance, or symptom resolution qualified Cohort 3 donors as recovered.

In the original workflow: Scientists estimated how many nucleated cells there were by amplifying reference gene primers. Generated by immunoSEQ multiplex PCR, the TCRdb table keeps only in-frame clones and is missing some. V and J calls and clone size are given by that table; D and trimming were obtained from the DNA. The data show fewer than 250,000 clones, 87% seen once. In terms of age and location, participants ranged from roughly 18 to 90 years and lived in under 30 US areas. Participant reports of clinical history set cohort assignment. This clone has only a few counts. The clonotype was recovered from a man younger than 40 in a cohort exposed to, infected with or recovered from COVID-19 (not recorded which). The sample comprised PBMCs or T cells enriched from blood (not recorded which).

The CDR3 here is CASSDGTAPRQFF. In DNA form, the CDR3 reads TGTGCCAGCAGTGATGGGACTGCCCCGCGGCAGTTCTTC. The V call is TRBV2, the J call TRBJ2-1; TRBD2 might be the D (6 bases). This CDR3 has 13 residues. Germline V gives CDR1 SNHLY, CDR2 FYNNEI. V lost 3 bases and J lost 12, with 15 bases in between.